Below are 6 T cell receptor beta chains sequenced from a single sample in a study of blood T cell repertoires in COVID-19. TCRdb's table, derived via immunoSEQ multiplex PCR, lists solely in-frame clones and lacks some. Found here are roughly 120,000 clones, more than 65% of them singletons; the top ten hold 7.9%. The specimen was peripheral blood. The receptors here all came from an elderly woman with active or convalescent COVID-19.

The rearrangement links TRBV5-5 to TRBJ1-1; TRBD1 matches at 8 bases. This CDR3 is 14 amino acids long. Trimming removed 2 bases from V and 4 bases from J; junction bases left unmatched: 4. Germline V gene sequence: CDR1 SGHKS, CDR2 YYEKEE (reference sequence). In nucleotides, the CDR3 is TGTGCCAGCAGCTTTACAGGGGGAGGCACTGAAGCTTTCTTT. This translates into CASSFTGGGTEAFF.

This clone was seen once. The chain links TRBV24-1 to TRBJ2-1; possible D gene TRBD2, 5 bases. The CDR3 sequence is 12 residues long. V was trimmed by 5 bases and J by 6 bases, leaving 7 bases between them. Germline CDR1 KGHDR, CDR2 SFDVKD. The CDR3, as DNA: TGTGCCACCAGTGGGACTCTCAATGAGCAGTTCTTC. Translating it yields CATSGTLNEQFF.

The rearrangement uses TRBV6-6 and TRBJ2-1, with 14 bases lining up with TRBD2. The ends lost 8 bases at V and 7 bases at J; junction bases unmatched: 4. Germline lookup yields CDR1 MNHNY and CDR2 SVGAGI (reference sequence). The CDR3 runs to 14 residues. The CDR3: CASQGLAGANEQFF. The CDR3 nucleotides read TGTGCCAGCCAGGGACTAGCGGGAGCAAATGAGCAGTTCTTC.

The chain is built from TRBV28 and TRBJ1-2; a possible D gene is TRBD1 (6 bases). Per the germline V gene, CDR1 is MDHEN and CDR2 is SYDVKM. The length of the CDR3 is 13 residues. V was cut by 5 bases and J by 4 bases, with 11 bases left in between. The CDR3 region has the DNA TGTGCCAGCAGTGTGACAGGAGCCTATGGCTACACCTTC. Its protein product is CASSVTGAYGYTF.

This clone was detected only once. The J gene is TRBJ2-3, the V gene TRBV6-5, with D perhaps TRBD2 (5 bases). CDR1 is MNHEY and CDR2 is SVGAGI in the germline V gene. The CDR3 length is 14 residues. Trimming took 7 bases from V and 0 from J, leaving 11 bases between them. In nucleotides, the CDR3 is TGTGCCAGCAAATCTCTAGCTAGCACAGATACGCAGTATTTT. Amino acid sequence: CASKSLASTDTQYF.

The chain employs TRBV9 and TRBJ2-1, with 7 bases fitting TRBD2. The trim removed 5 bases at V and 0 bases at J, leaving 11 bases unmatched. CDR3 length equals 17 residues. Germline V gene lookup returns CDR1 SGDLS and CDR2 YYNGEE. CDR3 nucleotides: TGTGCCAGCAGTTCCGGGGGACGCGGGAGCTCCTACAATGAGCAGTTCTTC. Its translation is CASSSGGRGSSYNEQFF.